Presented here are 3 T cell receptor beta chains from one specimen sequenced in a study of tumor-infiltrating lymphocytes in primary liver carcinoma. The authors made TCR beta cDNA from 500 to 600 ng total RNA with a constant-region primer. A slightly modified ARM-PCR protocol with three nested multiplex PCR rounds produced these TCR beta libraries. Primers for the first two PCR rounds were TRBV1-TRBV30 forward primers and a C-beta reverse primer (about 9 cycles per round). TCRdb re-called the multiplex PCR reads through MiXCR, storing one row per CDR3 protein. The sample consists of around 330,000 distinct CDR3 sequences, 65% of them appearing once. Germline DNA was also extracted, and blood RNA was taken from unsorted whole blood. Specimen: peripheral blood. These receptors came from a man between 40 and 49 years old with primary liver carcinoma and hepatitis B virus infection.

As concerns this clonotype: In this CDR3 the conserved last residue, phenylalanine or tryptophan, is missing, so a read error is likely. The CDR3 DNA reads as TGTGCCAGCAGTCGGACAGGGTTGTGGAATTCAGCCCTCCACTAT. Translating gives CASSRTGLWNSALHY. The gene calls are TRBV6-2 or TRBV6-3 and TRBJ1-6, with 8 bases identical to TRBD1. In germline, CDR1 is MNHEY, CDR2 SVGEGT. There are 15 residues in the CDR3.

A word on this clonotype: Germline and junction disagree at one end, which may indicate a read error. CDR3 coding DNA: TGTGTCAGCAGTGAATTTTCCGCATACCAAGAGACCCAGTACTTC. Its protein is CVSSEFSAYQETQYF. The V call is TRBV2, the J call TRBJ2-5; no clear D. CDR1 is SNHLY and CDR2 is FYNNEI in the germline V gene. The CDR3 has 15 residues.

Comments on this clonotype: Given a much more abundant clone one base away, this may be a read error. The chain recombines TRBV12-3 or TRBV12-4 with TRBJ1-1; 8 bases agree with TRBD1. The J segment lost 3 bases and the V segment lost 5 bases, leaving 11 bases of the junction unmatched. The CDR3 is 16 residues long. The CDR3 DNA reads as TGTGCCAGCAGTCTTGCACAGGGGGTCACGGACACTGAAGCTTTCTTT. It translates to CASSLAQGVTDTEAFF.